A single sample is the source of the 24 T cell receptor beta chains below, sequenced in a study of blood T cell repertoires in COVID-19. Method: immunoSEQ multiplex PCR; TCRdb's copy keeps in-frame clones and lacks some. The data show about 250,000 clones, roughly 89% seen once. Sequencing input: peripheral blood. These receptors were taken from a woman aged 60-75 years with COVID-19, enrolled during active disease.

The chain joins TRBV11-2 to TRBJ2-7; TRBD2 is a possible D gene (6 bases). V lost 10 bases, J lost 3 bases, and 13 bases lay in between. CDR1 is SGHAT, CDR2 FQNNGV, per germline. The CDR3 is 12 amino acids. The CDR3 bases are TGTGCCACCCGGGGGTCCAACTACGAGCAGTACTTC. Protein product: CATRGSNYEQYF.

This chain links TRBV21-1 with TRBJ1-1. TRBV21-1 is a known pseudogene. CDR3 length: 17 amino acids. The CDR3 DNA reads as TGTGCCAGCAGCAAAATTCCGGGGGGCGATGAAAGCACTGAAGCTTTCTTT. Protein product: CASSKIPGGDESTEAFF.

In its sample, this clone was seen a few times. This chain links TRBV2 with TRBJ2-5, with TRBD1 matching over 10 bases. Per the germline V gene, CDR1 is SNHLY and CDR2 is FYNNEI. J was trimmed by 5 bases and V by 6 bases; bases with no gene match: 3. The CDR3 loop spans 13 amino acids. CDR3 region: CASSRDRGETQYF. The CDR3 bases are TGTGCCAGCAGCCGGGACAGGGGTGAGACCCAGTACTTC.

This chain connects TRBV9 to TRBJ1-3, with D possibly matching TRBD1 (5 bases). Germline-derived CDR1 and CDR2 are SGDLS and YYNGEE. The V end lost 0 bases, the J end lost 0 bases, and 10 bases lay between the germline ends. The CDR3 is 16 amino acids. CDR3 protein: CASSVEDRFSGNTIYF. In DNA form, the CDR3 reads TGTGCCAGCAGCGTAGAAGACAGATTCTCTGGAAACACCATATATTTT.

V and J are TRBV28 and TRBJ1-5; 9 nucleotides align to TRBD1. The ends lost 4 bases at V and 0 bases at J; junction bases unmatched: 10. Germline-derived CDR1 and CDR2 are MDHEN and SYDVKM. CDR3 length equals 18 residues. CDR3 sequence (DNA): TGTGCCAGCAGTTACTTACAAAACAGGGGGCTTAGCAATCAGCCCCAGCATTTT. Residues: CASSYLQNRGLSNQPQHF. The complete variable domain, with remaining parts taken from reference TRBV28 and TRBJ1-5, reads DVKVTQSSRYLVKRTGEKVFLECVQDMDHENMFWYRQDPGLGLRLIYFSYDVKMKEKGDIPEGYSVSREKKERFSLILESASTNQTSMYLCASSYLQNRGLSNQPQHFGDGTRLSIL.

The gene calls are TRBV2 and TRBJ1-2, with D possibly matching TRBD1 (6 bases). With 6 bases removed from V and 7 bases from J, the gap between germline ends came to 15 bases. The CDR3 length is 13 residues. Germline loops: CDR1 SNHLY, CDR2 FYNNEI. The CDR3 DNA reads TGTGCCAGCAGCGCCCTGAGCAGGGGTGGCTACACCTTC. Residues: CASSALSRGGYTF.

This clone is a singleton in its sample. In nucleotides, the CDR3 is TGTGCCAGCACTAGACAGGGTCTTGATACCGGGGAGCTGTTTTTT. Encoded protein: CASTRQGLDTGELFF. The rearrangement uses TRBV2 and TRBJ2-2, with 7 bases lining up with TRBD1. This CDR3 region has 15 residues. Germline V lookup: CDR1 SNHLY, CDR2 FYNNEI. With 7 bases clipped from V and 5 bases from J, the junction kept 10 bases outside the gene matches.

The rearrangement joins TRBV5-1 to TRBJ2-5, with 8 bases lining up with TRBD1. Trimming at V came to 0 bases and at J to 4 bases, leaving 8 bases not matched to a gene. The CDR3 spans 16 residues. CDR1 and CDR2 from the germline V gene are SGHRS and YFSETQ. Written as DNA, the CDR3 is TGCGCCAGCAGCTTGGTGCCGGGGACAGGCGGAGAGACCCAGTACTTC. The encoded protein is CASSLVPGTGGETQYF.

The chain recombines TRBV5-6 with TRBJ2-1, with a possible D match to TRBD1 (6 bases). CDR1 SGHDT and CDR2 YYEEEE come from the germline V gene. This CDR3 is 16 amino acids long. The V end was cut by 4 bases, the J end by 4 bases, with 18 bases between. The CDR3 sequence is CASSPPGVRFYNEQFF. In DNA form, the CDR3 reads TGTGCCAGCAGCCCCCCAGGGGTCCGTTTTTACAATGAGCAGTTCTTC.

The rearrangement joins TRBV6-5 to TRBJ1-5; 7 bases agree with TRBD1. The CDR3 spans 14 residues. Per the germline V gene, CDR1 is MNHEY and CDR2 is SVGAGI. The V gene end was trimmed by 5 bases and the J gene end by 11 bases; junction bases not matched to a gene: 12. The CDR3 reads CASSRRDSFMAQHF. DNA of the CDR3: TGTGCCAGCAGTCGCCGGGACAGCTTCATGGCCCAGCATTTT.

This chain connects TRBV27 to TRBJ1-6, with D perhaps TRBD1 (6 bases). The V end lost 5 bases, the J end lost 5 bases, and 13 bases lay between the germline ends. Germline CDR1 and CDR2: MNHEY and SMNVEV (reference sequence). The CDR3 is 15 residues long. CDR3 coding DNA: TGTGCCAGCAGTCCCCGACAGGACCATAATTCACCCCTCCACTTT. Translating gives CASSPRQDHNSPLHF.

This rearrangement joins TRBV6-5 to TRBJ1-6; 7 nucleotides line up with TRBD1. The J segment lost 6 bases and the V segment lost 7 bases, leaving 9 bases of the junction unmatched. The CDR3 consists of 15 residues. Germline V lookup: CDR1 MNHEY, CDR2 SVGAGI. The CDR3 here is CASKILGQANSPLHF. In DNA form, the CDR3 reads TGTGCCAGCAAAATCTTAGGACAGGCTAATTCACCCCTCCACTTT.

The chain is built from TRBV4-2 and TRBJ1-1; D is unclear. Trimming left V 4 bases short and J 7 bases short, with 7 bases between. CDR1 and CDR2 from the germline V gene are LGHNA and YNFKEQ. The CDR3 is 11 residues long. The CDR3: CASSRYGEAFF. The CDR3 DNA is TGTGCCAGCAGCCGATACGGTGAAGCTTTCTTT.

The CDR3: CSVGQNGNTIYF. The CDR3 DNA reads TGCAGCGTCGGACAGAATGGAAACACCATATATTTT. The chain combines TRBV29-1 with TRBJ1-3; possibly TRBD1 for D (6 bases). Germline V gene data show CDR1 as SQVTM and CDR2 as ANQGSEA. Trimming pared 6 bases from V and 3 bases from J, leaving 9 bases between. The CDR3 consists of 12 residues. The full variable domain, in which reference TRBV29-1 and TRBJ1-3 provide the parts outside the CDR3, is SAVISQKPSRDICQRGTSLTIQCQVDSQVTMMFWYRQQPGQSLTLIATANQGSEATYESGFVIDKFPISRPNLTFSTLTVSNMSPEDSSIYLCSVGQNGNTIYFGEGSWLTVV.

This chain uses TRBV5-6 with TRBJ2-7; no clear D gene. V gave up 5 bases and J gave up 4 bases, with 13 bases separating them. CDR1 is SGHDT and CDR2 is YYEEEE in the germline V gene. This CDR3 comprises 13 residues. The CDR3 sequence is CASRKHLGYEQYF. As DNA, the CDR3 is TGTGCCAGCAGGAAGCATCTCGGTTACGAGCAGTACTTC.

The J gene is TRBJ2-2, the V gene TRBV2; 7 nucleotides agree with TRBD1. The CDR3 consists of 14 residues. The germline V gene encodes CDR1 SNHLY and CDR2 FYNNEI. Trimming at V came to 7 bases and at J to 4 bases, leaving 6 bases not matched to a gene. CDR3 amino acids: CASIEQGPTGELFF. The DNA for the CDR3 is TGTGCCAGCATCGAACAGGGGCCCACCGGGGAGCTGTTTTTT.

The chain carries TRBV29-1 and TRBJ2-7; possibly TRBD2 for D (5 bases). V lost 5 bases, J lost 1 base, and 12 bases lay in between. CDR3 length: 13 amino acids. Germline lookup yields CDR1 SQVTM and CDR2 ANQGSEA. The CDR3 region has the DNA TGCAGCGTTCACTCGAGGACTTCCTACGAGCAGTACTTC. The encoded protein is CSVHSRTSYEQYF.

The V gene is TRBV6-1, the J gene TRBJ1-6, with 8 bases that match TRBD1. The germline gives CDR1 MNHNS, CDR2 SASEGT. This CDR3 comprises 15 residues. V lost 2 bases to trimming and J lost 6 bases; unmatched junction nucleotides: 3. CDR3 bases: TGTGCCAGCAGTGAAATAGACAGGGGTAATTCACCCCTCCACTTT. It specifies CASSEIDRGNSPLHF.

The chain combines TRBV20-1 with TRBJ2-5, with 8 bases fitting TRBD1. This CDR3 is 16 amino acids long. Germline V gene sequence: CDR1 DFQATT, CDR2 SNEGSKA (reference sequence). After removal of 3 bases from V and 1 base from J, the junction contained 10 bases not matched to a gene. The chain's CDR3 is CSASSRQGAGQETQYF. The CDR3 region has the DNA TGCAGTGCTAGTTCCAGGCAGGGGGCAGGCCAAGAGACCCAGTACTTC.

This clone was seen only once. This sequence joins TRBV2 and TRBJ1-2; 8 bases line up with TRBD1. The CDR3 is made up of 13 amino acids. The germline V gene encodes CDR1 SNHLY and CDR2 FYNNEI. V dropped 4 bases and J dropped 8; count of bases not matched to a gene: 6. The DNA for the CDR3 is TGTGCCAGCAGTGGAGGACAGGGTATGGGCTACACCTTC. Translated: CASSGGQGMGYTF.

The chain links TRBV24-1 to TRBJ1-1; D is perhaps TRBD1 (5 bases). The CDR3 sequence is 17 residues long. V was cut by 9 bases and J by 3 bases, with 25 bases left in between. CDR1 is KGHDR and CDR2 is SFDVKD in the germline V gene. Here the CDR3 DNA reads TGTGCCACCCCCAACGCAAAGACCCAGGGAAGAGACACTGAAGCTTTCTTT. Amino acid sequence: CATPNAKTQGRDTEAFF.

The chain recombines TRBV25-1 with TRBJ1-4, with 7 bases identical to TRBD1. With 4 bases clipped from V and 5 bases from J, the junction kept 7 bases outside the gene matches. The V gene's germline CDR1 is MGHDK and CDR2 SYGVNS. The CDR3 is 15 residues long. The CDR3 spells CASSGWTGGNEKLFF. The CDR3 DNA follows: TGTGCCAGCAGTGGCTGGACAGGAGGGAATGAAAAACTGTTTTTT.

The sample holds a few counts of this clone. The chain employs TRBV7-2 and TRBJ1-1, with a weak D call TRBD1 (6 bases). Looked up from germline, CDR1 is SGHTA and CDR2 is FQGNSA. V was clipped by 1 base and J by 10 bases, with 13 bases between them. The CDR3 length is 13 residues. The CDR3 protein is CASSLEAVRGAFF. CDR3 DNA: TGTGCCAGCAGCTTAGAAGCGGTCAGGGGAGCTTTCTTT.

The genes are TRBV7-9 and TRBJ1-4, with a weak D call TRBD1 (6 bases). The CDR3 totals 14 residues. Trimming removed 2 bases from V and 8 bases from J, with 12 bases in between. Germline CDR1 reads SEHNR; CDR2 reads FQNEAQ (reference sequence). The CDR3 DNA sequence: TGTGCCAGCAGCTTAAAACAGGGCTGGGAAAAACTGTTTTTT. This sequence encodes CASSLKQGWEKLFF.